A single sample is the source of the 22 T cell receptor beta chains below, sequenced in a study of cytomegalovirus exposure and HLA in healthy donors. The PCR made use of 60 Vbeta and 13 Jbeta primers. Data came from immunoSEQ multiplex PCR; TCRdb stores just in-frame clones and leaves some out. Of approximately 220,000 clones listed, around 75% were seen once; the top ten hold 1.5% to 2%. Sequencing was performed on PBMCs. Source of these receptors: a woman under 40 in good health and CMV-seronegative.

The rearrangement joins TRBV30 to TRBJ2-5; 7 bases map to TRBD2. Trimming at V came to 4 bases and at J to 5 bases, leaving 7 bases not matched to a gene. The germline gives CDR1 GTSNPN, CDR2 SVGIG (reference sequence). The CDR3 runs 13 residues. The CDR3 bases are TGTGCCTGGAACTCTGGGGGGGTCGAGACCCAGTACTTC. This codes for CAWNSGGVETQYF.

This clone appeared a few times. V is TRBV4-1 and J is TRBJ2-7, with D possibly TRBD2 on 7 matching bases. This CDR3 has 16 amino acids. V was trimmed by 2 bases and J by 0 bases, leaving 14 bases between them. Germline V gene sequence: CDR1 MGHRA, CDR2 YSYEKL. CDR3 sequence: CASSQNFAGASYEQYF. CDR3 nucleotide sequence: TGCGCCAGCAGCCAAAACTTCGCGGGGGCCTCCTACGAGCAGTACTTC.

This rearrangement joins TRBV4-1 to TRBJ2-2, with D maybe TRBD1 (5 bases). Germline V gene data show CDR1 as MGHRA and CDR2 as YSYEKL. The CDR3 has 15 amino acids. Trimming removed 0 bases at V and 5 bases at J, with 10 bases between. The CDR3 DNA follows: TGCGCCAGCAGCCAAGAAGGGGTTAGAACCGGGGAGCTGTTTTTT. Translated: CASSQEGVRTGELFF.

This sequence joins TRBV6-5 and TRBJ2-2; a possible D gene is TRBD2 (6 bases). The CDR3 consists of 14 residues. Trimming removed 0 bases from V and 6 bases from J, with 8 bases in between. CDR1 and CDR2 from the germline V gene are MNHEY and SVGAGI. The CDR3 is CASSYSGGAGELFF. CDR3 DNA sequence: TGTGCCAGCAGTTACTCCGGGGGTGCCGGGGAGCTGTTTTTT.

This chain uses TRBV7-9 with TRBJ2-7; 9 bases map to TRBD1. The CDR3 totals 14 residues. After removal of 4 bases from V and 2 bases from J, the junction contained 3 bases not matched to a gene. Germline lookup yields CDR1 SEHNR and CDR2 FQNEAQ (reference sequence). CDR3 sequence: CASSSTGGTYEQYF. The CDR3 bases are TGTGCCAGCAGCTCGACAGGGGGGACCTACGAGCAGTACTTC.

The V call is TRBV27, the J call TRBJ2-5; TRBD1 matches at 7 bases. The germline V gene has CDR1 MNHEY and CDR2 SMNVEV (reference sequence). The V segment lost 8 bases and the J segment 3 bases; nucleotides outside the gene matches: 12. This CDR3 spans 15 amino acids. Here the CDR3 DNA reads TGTGCCAGCGCCCGCGAGGGGGCGGTGGAAGAGACCCAGTACTTC. It yields the protein CASAREGAVEETQYF.

The chain uses TRBV30 and TRBJ2-7, with TRBD2 matching over 8 bases. The CDR3 covers 15 residues. The V gene's germline CDR1 is GTSNPN and CDR2 SVGIG (reference sequence). The J segment lost 5 bases and the V segment lost 2 bases, leaving 11 bases of the junction unmatched. The CDR3 sequence: CAWSLAAGGPDEQYF. The CDR3 DNA sequence: TGTGCCTGGAGTCTCGCGGCGGGAGGTCCGGACGAGCAGTACTTC.

The J gene is TRBJ2-7, the V gene TRBV5-1; D is uncertain. Germline loops: CDR1 SGHRS, CDR2 YFSETQ. Trimming shortened V by 0 bases and J by 3 bases, and 16 bases separated the two germline ends. This CDR3 is built from 16 residues. CDR3 DNA: TGCGCCAGCAGCTTGGTTTGGCAGGATGGAAACTACGAGCAGTACTTC. Encoded protein: CASSLVWQDGNYEQYF.

This sequence joins TRBV11-2 and TRBJ1-4; 11 positions agree with TRBD1. Germline lookup yields CDR1 SGHAT and CDR2 FQNNGV. The CDR3 extends over 15 amino acids. V was pared by 5 bases and J by 7 bases, with 6 bases of the junction left unmatched. The CDR3 protein is CASSPGTGGREKLFF. Here the CDR3 DNA reads TGTGCCAGCAGCCCAGGGACAGGGGGGCGTGAAAAACTGTTTTTT.

The chain is built from TRBV19 and TRBJ1-2; 9 bases map to TRBD1. From germline, CDR1 is LNHDA and CDR2 SQIVND (reference sequence). This CDR3 has 14 amino acids. V trimming: 5 bases; J trimming: 2 bases; junction bases outside the gene matches: 3. The CDR3 DNA reads TGTGCCAGTAGTCTCGACAGGGGGAACTATGGCTACACCTTC. It specifies CASSLDRGNYGYTF.

The rearrangement uses TRBV5-6 and TRBJ1-4, with 9 bases aligning to TRBD1. Trimming removed 4 bases from V and 8 bases from J; junction bases left unmatched: 12. CDR1 is SGHDT and CDR2 is YYEEEE in the germline V gene. The CDR3 has 16 residues. The CDR3 DNA is TGTGCCAGCAGCGCGGACCGGGACAGGGTCTACGAAAAACTGTTTTTT. Amino acid sequence: CASSADRDRVYEKLFF.

The chain links TRBV19 to TRBJ2-1, with 8 bases fitting TRBD1. The CDR3 is 14 amino acids. The V gene's germline CDR1 is LNHDA and CDR2 SQIVND (reference sequence). The V and J ends lost 6 bases and 7 bases, in that order; junction bases with no gene match: 8. CDR3 protein: CASSNRDRRNEQFF. The CDR3, as DNA: TGTGCCAGTAGCAACAGGGACAGGAGGAATGAGCAGTTCTTC.

The rearrangement uses TRBV7-9 and TRBJ2-1, with D possibly matching TRBD1 (5 bases). Germline V gene data show CDR1 as SEHNR and CDR2 as FQNEAQ (reference sequence). There are 14 residues in the CDR3. V was shortened by 5 bases and J by 5 bases, with 13 bases between the two germline ends. The CDR3 nucleotides read TGTGCCAGCAGCCTTGGTGTAGGGGACAATGAGCAGTTCTTC. Its protein is CASSLGVGDNEQFF.

The chain carries TRBV2 and TRBJ1-1; possibly TRBD1 for D (5 bases). This CDR3 is built from 14 residues. Germline-derived CDR1 and CDR2 are SNHLY and FYNNEI. Deletions cut 2 bases from V and 5 bases from J, with 12 bases between. As DNA, the CDR3 is TGTGCCAGCAGTGAAAACGGGGGAACGACTGAAGCTTTCTTT. Encoded protein: CASSENGGTTEAFF.

On this clone itself: The junction departs from germline at one end; a sequencing error may be responsible. This chain uses TRBV14 with TRBJ1-2, with D perhaps TRBD1 (5 bases). CDR3 length equals 15 residues. Germline V lookup: CDR1 SGHDN, CDR2 FVKESK. In nucleotides, the CDR3 is TGTGCCAGCAGCCAATTTACAAAGGGGCCCATCTTTTTCAGCTTC. Its translation is CASSQFTKGPIFFSF.

This chain links TRBV19 with TRBJ1-1, with D possibly matching TRBD1 (6 bases). The CDR3 is 11 amino acids. CDR1 is LNHDA and CDR2 is SQIVND in the germline V gene (reference sequence). V was pared by 5 bases and J by 8 bases, with 9 bases between. CDR3 in DNA: TGTGCCAGTAGTCAGGGGACAGAAGCTTTCTTT. It is translated as CASSQGTEAFF.

The chain links TRBV9 to TRBJ2-3; TRBD2 matches 7 bases. Losses at the gene ends were 4 bases for V and 3 bases for J; bases not matched to a gene: 5. The CDR3 extends over 14 amino acids. Germline CDR1 reads SGDLS; CDR2 reads YYNGEE. This CDR3 reads CASSSSGLTDTQYF. The CDR3 nucleotides are TGTGCCAGCAGCTCTAGCGGACTAACAGATACGCAGTATTTT.

The J gene is TRBJ1-2, the V gene TRBV19; no clear D gene. V was shortened by 0 bases and J by 6 bases, with 14 bases between the two germline ends. This CDR3 has 15 residues. Germline CDR1 reads LNHDA; CDR2 reads SQIVND (reference sequence). CDR3 residues: CASSIDLADLNGYTF. DNA of the CDR3: TGTGCCAGTAGTATAGATCTGGCGGATCTGAATGGCTACACCTTC.

The V and J genes are TRBV6-1 and TRBJ1-2; 7 bases agree with TRBD1. The CDR3 sequence is 14 residues long. Per the germline V gene, CDR1 is MNHNS and CDR2 is SASEGT. The V segment lost 7 bases and the J segment 4 bases; nucleotides outside the gene matches: 9. CDR3 nucleotides: TGTGCCAGCATTTCCTACAGGGGTAGCTATGGCTACACCTTC. This translates into CASISYRGSYGYTF.

This sequence joins TRBV20-1 and TRBJ2-1; D is possibly TRBD2 (6 bases). V was pared by 6 bases and J by 9 bases, with 9 bases between. This CDR3 spans 10 amino acids. The germline gives CDR1 DFQATT, CDR2 SNEGSKA (reference sequence). Here the CDR3 reads CSALAVEQFF. As DNA, the CDR3 is TGCAGTGCGTTAGCGGTTGAGCAGTTCTTC.

The rearrangement uses TRBV7-9 and TRBJ2-5, with D possibly TRBD2 on 6 matching bases. Per the germline V gene, CDR1 is SEHNR and CDR2 is FQNEAQ (reference sequence). This CDR3 spans 16 amino acids. With 6 bases removed from V and 5 bases from J, the gap between germline ends came to 22 bases. CDR3 loop: CASRPSSGPERETQYF. CDR3 DNA sequence: TGTGCCAGCAGACCAAGCAGCGGGCCCGAACGGGAGACCCAGTACTTC.

This chain joins TRBV9 and TRBJ2-2; TRBD2 matches at 13 bases. Trimming removed 4 bases from V and 4 bases from J; junction bases left unmatched: 4. Germline assignment: CDR1 SGDLS and CDR2 YYNGEE. The CDR3 length is 16 residues. Here the CDR3 reads CASSSTSGGATGELFF. The CDR3 region has the DNA TGTGCCAGCAGCTCAACTAGCGGGGGGGCCACCGGGGAGCTGTTTTTT. The variable domain in full, with the rest retrieved from reference TRBV9 and TRBJ2-2, is DSGVTQTPKHLITATGQRVTLRCSPRSGDLSVYWYQQSLDQGLQFLIQYYNGEERAKGNILERFSAQQFPDLHSELNLSSLELGDSALYFCASSSTSGGATGELFFGEGSRLTVL.